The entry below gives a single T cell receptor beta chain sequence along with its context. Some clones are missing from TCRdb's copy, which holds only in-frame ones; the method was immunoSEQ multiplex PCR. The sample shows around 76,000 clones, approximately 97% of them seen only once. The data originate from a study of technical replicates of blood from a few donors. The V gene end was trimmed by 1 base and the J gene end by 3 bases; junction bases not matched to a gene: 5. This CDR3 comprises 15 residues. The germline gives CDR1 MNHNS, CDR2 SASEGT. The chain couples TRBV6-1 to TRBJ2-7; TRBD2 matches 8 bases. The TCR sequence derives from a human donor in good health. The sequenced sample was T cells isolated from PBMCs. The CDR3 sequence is CASSEGIAGHYEQYF. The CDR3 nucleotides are TGTGCCAGCAGTGAAGGGATAGCGGGGCACTACGAGCAGTACTTC.